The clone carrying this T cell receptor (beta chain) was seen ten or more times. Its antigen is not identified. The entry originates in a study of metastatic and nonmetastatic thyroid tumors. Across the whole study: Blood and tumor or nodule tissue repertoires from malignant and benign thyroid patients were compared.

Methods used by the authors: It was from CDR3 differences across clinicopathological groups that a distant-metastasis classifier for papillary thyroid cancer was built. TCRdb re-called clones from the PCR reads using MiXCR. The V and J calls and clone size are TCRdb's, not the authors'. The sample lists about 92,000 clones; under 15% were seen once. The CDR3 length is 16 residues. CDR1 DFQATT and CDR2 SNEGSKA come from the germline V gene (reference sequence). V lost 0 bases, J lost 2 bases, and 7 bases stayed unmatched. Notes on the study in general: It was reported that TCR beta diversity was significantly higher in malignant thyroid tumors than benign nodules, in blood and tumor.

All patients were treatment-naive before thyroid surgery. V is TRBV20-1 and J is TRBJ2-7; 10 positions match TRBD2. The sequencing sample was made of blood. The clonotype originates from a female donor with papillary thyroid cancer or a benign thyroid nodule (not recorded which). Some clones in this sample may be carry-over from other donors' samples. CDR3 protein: CSARDDSGGATYEQYF. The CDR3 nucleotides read TGCAGTGCTAGAGATGACAGCGGGGGGGCTACCTACGAGCAGTACTTC.